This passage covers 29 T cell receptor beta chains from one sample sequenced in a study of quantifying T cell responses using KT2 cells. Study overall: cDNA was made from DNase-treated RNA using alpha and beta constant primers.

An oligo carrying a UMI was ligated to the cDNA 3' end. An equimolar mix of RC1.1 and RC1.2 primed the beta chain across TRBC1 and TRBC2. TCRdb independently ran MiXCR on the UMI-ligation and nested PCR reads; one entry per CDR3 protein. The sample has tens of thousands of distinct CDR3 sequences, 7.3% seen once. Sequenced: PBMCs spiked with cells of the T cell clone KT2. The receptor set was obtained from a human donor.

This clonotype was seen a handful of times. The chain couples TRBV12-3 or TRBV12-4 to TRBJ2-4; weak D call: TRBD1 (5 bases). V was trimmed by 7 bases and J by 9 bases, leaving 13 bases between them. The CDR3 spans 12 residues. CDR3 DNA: TGTGCCAGCAAAACAGGCATGGGCATTCAGTACTTC. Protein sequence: CASKTGMGIQYF.

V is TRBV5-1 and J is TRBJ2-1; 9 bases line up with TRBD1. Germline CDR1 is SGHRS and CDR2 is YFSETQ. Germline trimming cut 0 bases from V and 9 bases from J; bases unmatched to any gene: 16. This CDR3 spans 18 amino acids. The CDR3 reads CASSLVGRGTGFRTEQFF. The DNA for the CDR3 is TGCGCCAGCAGCTTGGTCGGTCGCGGGACAGGGTTTAGGACTGAGCAGTTCTTC.

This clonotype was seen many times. Written as DNA, the CDR3 is TGTGCCAGCAGCCAAGATCTGGGGGACTATGGCTACACCTTC. It codes for CASSQDLGDYGYTF. The gene calls are TRBV4-2 and TRBJ1-2; D might be TRBD1 (5 bases). Germline V gene data show CDR1 as LGHNA and CDR2 as YNFKEQ. The CDR3 loop spans 14 amino acids. The V end lost 0 bases, the J end lost 3 bases, and 8 bases lay between the germline ends.

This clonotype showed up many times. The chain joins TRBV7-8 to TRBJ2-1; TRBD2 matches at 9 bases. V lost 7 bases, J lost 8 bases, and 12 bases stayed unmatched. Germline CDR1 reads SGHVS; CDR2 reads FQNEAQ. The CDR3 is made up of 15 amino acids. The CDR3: CASTLVGGRADEQFF. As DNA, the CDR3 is TGTGCCAGCACCCTGGTCGGCGGGAGGGCCGATGAGCAGTTCTTC.

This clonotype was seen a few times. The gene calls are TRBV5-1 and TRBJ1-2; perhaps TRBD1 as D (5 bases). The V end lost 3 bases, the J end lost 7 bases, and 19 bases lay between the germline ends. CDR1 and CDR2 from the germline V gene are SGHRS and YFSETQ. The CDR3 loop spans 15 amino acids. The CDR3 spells CASSWGRRASPGYTF. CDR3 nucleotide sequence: TGCGCCAGCAGCTGGGGACGGCGCGCCTCCCCTGGCTACACCTTC.

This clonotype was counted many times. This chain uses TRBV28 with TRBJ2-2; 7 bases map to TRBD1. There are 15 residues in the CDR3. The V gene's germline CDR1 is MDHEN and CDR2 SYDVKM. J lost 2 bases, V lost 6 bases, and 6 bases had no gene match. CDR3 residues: CASRTRGRNTGELFF. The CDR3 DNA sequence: TGTGCCAGCAGGACAAGGGGGCGCAACACCGGGGAGCTGTTTTTT.

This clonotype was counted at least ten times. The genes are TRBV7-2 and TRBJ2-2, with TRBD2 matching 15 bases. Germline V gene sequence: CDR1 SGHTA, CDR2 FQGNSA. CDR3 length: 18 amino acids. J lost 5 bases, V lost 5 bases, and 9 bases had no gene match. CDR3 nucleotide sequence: TGTGCCAGCAGCATCGGACTAGCGGGGGGGCAGTGGACCGGGGAGCTGTTTTTT. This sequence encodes CASSIGLAGGQWTGELFF.

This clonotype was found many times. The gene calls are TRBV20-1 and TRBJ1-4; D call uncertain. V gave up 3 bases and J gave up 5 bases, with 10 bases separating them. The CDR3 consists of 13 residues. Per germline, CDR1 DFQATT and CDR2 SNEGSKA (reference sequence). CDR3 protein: CSASVGPNEKLFF. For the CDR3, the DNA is TGCAGTGCTAGCGTCGGGCCGAATGAAAAACTGTTTTTT.

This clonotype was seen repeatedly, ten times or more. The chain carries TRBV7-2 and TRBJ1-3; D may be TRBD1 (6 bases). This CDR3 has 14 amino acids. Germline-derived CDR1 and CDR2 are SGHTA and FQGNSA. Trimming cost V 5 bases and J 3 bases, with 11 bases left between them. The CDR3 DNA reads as TGTGCCAGCAGCCTGGACAGTGGTGGAAACACCATATATTTT. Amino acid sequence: CASSLDSGGNTIYF.

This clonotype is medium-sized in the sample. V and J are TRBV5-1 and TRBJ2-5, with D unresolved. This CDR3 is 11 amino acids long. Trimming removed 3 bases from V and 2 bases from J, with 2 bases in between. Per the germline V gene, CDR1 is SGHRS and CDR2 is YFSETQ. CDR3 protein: CASSYQETQYF. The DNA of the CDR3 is TGCGCCAGCAGCTATCAAGAGACCCAGTACTTC.

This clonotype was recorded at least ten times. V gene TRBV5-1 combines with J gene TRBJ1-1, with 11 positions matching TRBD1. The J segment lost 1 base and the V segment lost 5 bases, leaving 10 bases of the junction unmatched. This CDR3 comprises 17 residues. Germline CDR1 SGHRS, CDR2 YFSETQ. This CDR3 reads CASRSTDRGLRNTEAFF. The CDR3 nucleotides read TGCGCCAGCAGGTCAACGGACAGGGGGCTTCGGAACACTGAAGCTTTCTTT. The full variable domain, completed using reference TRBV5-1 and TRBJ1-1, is KAGVTQTPRYLIKTRGQQVTLSCSPISGHRSVSWYQQTPGQGLQFLFEYFSETQRNKGNFPGRFSGRQFSNSRSEMNVSTLELGDSALYLCASRSTDRGLRNTEAFFGQGTRLTVV.

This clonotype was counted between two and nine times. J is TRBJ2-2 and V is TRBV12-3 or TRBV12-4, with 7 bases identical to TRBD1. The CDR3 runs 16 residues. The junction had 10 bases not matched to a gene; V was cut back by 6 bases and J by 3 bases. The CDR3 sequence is CASRQRRDRHTGELFF. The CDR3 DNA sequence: TGTGCCAGCAGACAAAGAAGGGACAGACACACCGGGGAGCTGTTTTTT.

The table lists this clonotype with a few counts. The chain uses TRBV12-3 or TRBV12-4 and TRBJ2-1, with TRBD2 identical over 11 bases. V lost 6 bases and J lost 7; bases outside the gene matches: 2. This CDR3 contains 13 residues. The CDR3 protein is CASRSSGRNEQFF. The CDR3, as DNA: TGTGCCAGCAGATCTAGCGGGAGGAATGAGCAGTTCTTC.

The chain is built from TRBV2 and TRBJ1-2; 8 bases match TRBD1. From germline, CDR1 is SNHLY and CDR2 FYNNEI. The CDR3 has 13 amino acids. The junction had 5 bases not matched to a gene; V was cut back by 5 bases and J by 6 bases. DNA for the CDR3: TGTGCCAGCAGTTTCGAGACAGGGGATGGCTACACCTTC. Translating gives CASSFETGDGYTF.

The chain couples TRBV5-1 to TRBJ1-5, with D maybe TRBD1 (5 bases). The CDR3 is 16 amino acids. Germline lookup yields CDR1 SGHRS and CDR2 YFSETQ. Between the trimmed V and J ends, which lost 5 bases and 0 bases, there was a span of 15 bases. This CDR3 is CASRNCRTLSNQPQHF. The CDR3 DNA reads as TGCGCCAGCAGGAATTGTAGGACACTTAGCAATCAGCCCCAGCATTTT.

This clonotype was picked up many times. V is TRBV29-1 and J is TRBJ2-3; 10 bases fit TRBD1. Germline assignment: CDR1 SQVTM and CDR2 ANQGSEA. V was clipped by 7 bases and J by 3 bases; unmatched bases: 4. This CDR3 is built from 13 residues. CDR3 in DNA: TGCAGCGGAAGGACAGGGGGAACAGATACGCAGTATTTT. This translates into CSGRTGGTDTQYF.

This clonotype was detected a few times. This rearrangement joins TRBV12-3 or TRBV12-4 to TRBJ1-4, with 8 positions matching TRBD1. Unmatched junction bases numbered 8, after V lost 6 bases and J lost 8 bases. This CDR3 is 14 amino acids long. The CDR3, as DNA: TGTGCCAGCAGCTCCAGGGGGCGTAGCGAAAAACTGTTTTTT. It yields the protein CASSSRGRSEKLFF.

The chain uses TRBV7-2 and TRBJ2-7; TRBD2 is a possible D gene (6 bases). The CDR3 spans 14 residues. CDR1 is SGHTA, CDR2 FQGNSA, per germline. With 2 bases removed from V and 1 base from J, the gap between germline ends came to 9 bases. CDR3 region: CASSLLATSYEQYF. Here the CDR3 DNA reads TGTGCCAGCAGCTTACTAGCGACTTCCTACGAGCAGTACTTC.

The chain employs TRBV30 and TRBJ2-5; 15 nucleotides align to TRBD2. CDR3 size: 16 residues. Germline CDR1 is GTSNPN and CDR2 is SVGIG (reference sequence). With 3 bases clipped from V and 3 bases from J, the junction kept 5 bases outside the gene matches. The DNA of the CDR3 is TGTGCCTGGAGGGGAAGGACTAGCGGGGGGGAAGAGACCCAGTACTTC. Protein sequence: CAWRGRTSGGEETQYF.

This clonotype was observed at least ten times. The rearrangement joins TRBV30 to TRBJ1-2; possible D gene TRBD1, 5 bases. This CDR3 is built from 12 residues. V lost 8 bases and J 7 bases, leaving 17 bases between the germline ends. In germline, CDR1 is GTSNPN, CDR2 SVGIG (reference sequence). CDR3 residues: CARGRDRGGYTF. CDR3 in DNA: TGTGCCCGAGGGAGGGACCGAGGTGGCTACACCTTC.

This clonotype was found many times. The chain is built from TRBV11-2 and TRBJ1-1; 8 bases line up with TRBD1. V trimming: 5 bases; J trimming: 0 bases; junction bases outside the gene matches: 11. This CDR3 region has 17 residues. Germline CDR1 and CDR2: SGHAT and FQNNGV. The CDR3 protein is CASSAGQVLLLNTEAFF. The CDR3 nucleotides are TGTGCCAGCAGCGCGGGACAGGTATTACTATTGAACACTGAAGCTTTCTTT. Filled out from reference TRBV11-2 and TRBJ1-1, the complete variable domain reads EAGVAQSPRYKIIEKRQSVAFWCNPISGHATLYWYQQILGQGPKLLIQFQNNGVVDDSQLPKDRFSAERLKGVDSTLKIQPAKLEDSAVYLCASSAGQVLLLNTEAFFGQGTRLTVV.

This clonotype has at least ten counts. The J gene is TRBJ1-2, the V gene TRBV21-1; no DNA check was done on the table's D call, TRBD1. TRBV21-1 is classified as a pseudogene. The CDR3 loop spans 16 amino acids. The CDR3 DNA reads TGTGCCAGCAGCAGAGGACAGGGGGTTTTGGCCTATGGCTACACCTTC. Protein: CASSRGQGVLAYGYTF.

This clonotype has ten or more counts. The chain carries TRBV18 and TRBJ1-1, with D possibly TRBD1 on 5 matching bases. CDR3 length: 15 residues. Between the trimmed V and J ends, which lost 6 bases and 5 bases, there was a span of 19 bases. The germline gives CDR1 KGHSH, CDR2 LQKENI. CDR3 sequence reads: CASSLKSGEVTEAFF. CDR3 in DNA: TGTGCCAGCTCCCTGAAGTCGGGGGAAGTGACTGAAGCTTTCTTT.

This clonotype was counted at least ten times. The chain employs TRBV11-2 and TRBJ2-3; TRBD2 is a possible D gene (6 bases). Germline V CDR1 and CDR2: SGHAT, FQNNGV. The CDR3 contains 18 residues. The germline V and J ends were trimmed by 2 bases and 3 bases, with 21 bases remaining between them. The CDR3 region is CASSLRSLLGSPTDTQYF. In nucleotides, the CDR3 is TGTGCCAGCAGCTTAAGGTCCCTTCTCGGGAGTCCGACAGATACGCAGTATTTT.

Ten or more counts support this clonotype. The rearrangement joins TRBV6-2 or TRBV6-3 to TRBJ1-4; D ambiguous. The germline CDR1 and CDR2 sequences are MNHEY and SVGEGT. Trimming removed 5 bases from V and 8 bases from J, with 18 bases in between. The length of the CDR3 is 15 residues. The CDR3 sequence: CASSRLRKGWEKLFF. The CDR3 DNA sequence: TGTGCCAGCAGTCGTCTCAGGAAAGGATGGGAAAAACTGTTTTTT.

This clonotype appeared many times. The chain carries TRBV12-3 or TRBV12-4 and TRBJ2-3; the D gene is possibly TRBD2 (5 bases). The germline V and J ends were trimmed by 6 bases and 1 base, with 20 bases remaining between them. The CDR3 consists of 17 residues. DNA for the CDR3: TGTGCCAGCAGACCCCACCCGCGGGCCGAGGGCACAGATACGCAGTATTTT. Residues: CASRPHPRAEGTDTQYF.

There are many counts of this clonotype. The CDR3, as DNA: TGTGCCAGCAGTGAAGTGGGGACAGCGAACACTGAAGCTTTCTTT. Translated: CASSEVGTANTEAFF. The V gene is TRBV2, the J gene TRBJ1-1; 7 bases fit TRBD1. CDR3 length equals 15 residues. Germline assignment: CDR1 SNHLY and CDR2 FYNNEI. J was trimmed by 1 base and V by 1 base; bases with no gene match: 3.

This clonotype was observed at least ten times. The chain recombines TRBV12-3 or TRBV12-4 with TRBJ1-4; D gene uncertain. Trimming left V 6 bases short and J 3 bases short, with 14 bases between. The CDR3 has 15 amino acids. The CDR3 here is CASSQDGVPNEKLFF. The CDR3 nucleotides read TGTGCCAGCAGCCAAGACGGAGTTCCTAATGAAAAACTGTTTTTT.

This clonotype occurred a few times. DNA for the CDR3: TGTGCCAGCAGTTTGGACGACTATGGCTACACCTTC. Translation gives CASSLDDYGYTF. The chain employs TRBV7-9 and TRBJ1-2; D is unresolved. This CDR3 has 12 amino acids. Germline V CDR1 and CDR2: SEHNR, FQNEAQ (reference sequence). Trimming cost V 6 bases and J 3 bases, with 8 bases left between them. Drawing the rest from reference TRBV7-9 and TRBJ1-2, the complete variable domain is DTGVSQNPRHKITKRGQNVTFRCDPISEHNRLYWYRQTLGQGPEFLTYFQNEAQLEKSRLLSDRFSAERPKGSFSTLEIQRTEQGDSAMYLCASSLDDYGYTFGSGTRLTVV.